These T cell receptor beta chains were read from a single sample in a study of tumor-infiltrating lymphocytes in oesophageal squamous cell carcinoma. Each CDR3 protein is one row after TCRdb ran MiXCR on the reads. The sample records roughly 11,000 distinct CDR3 sequences, over 50% being singletons. The source material was blood. The receptor set was obtained from a female donor with esophageal squamous cell carcinoma. Both conserved end residues are part of each CDR3. The D gene is left open where the match is weak. The listing skips clone size in some rows; elsewhere it reads once, few, many or a size class.

v_call,clone_size,d_call,j_call,cdr3_aa,cdr3_nt
TRBV7-6,-,TRBD2,TRBJ2-5,CASSARAGGLTEQYF,TGTGCCAGCAGCGCTCGGGCGGGAGGCCTTACGGAGCAGTACTTC
TRBV7-2,-,-,TRBJ2-7,CASSLAAAYEQYF,TGTGCCAGCAGCTTAGCGGCCGCCTACGAGCAGTACTTC
TRBV24-1,-,-,TRBJ2-3,CATSDRGWADTQYF,TGTGCCACCAGTGACCGGGGCTGGGCAGATACGCAGTATTTT
TRBV7-3,-,TRBD2,TRBJ2-3,CASSLSLTSGSYTQYF,TGTGCCAGCAGCTTAAGCCTAACTAGCGGGAGTTATACGCAGTATTTT
TRBV6-1,few,-,TRBJ1-2,CASEGGLGGYTF,TGTGCCAGCGAGGGGGGGTTGGGTGGCTACACCTTC
TRBV11-1,few,TRBD1,TRBJ2-1,CASSYDRGPYNEQFF,TGTGCCAGCAGCTACGACAGGGGGCCCTACAATGAGCAGTTCTTC
TRBV7-6,once,-,TRBJ2-7,CASSLGPETGFYEQYF,TGTGCCAGCAGCTTAGGCCCCGAGACAGGTTTCTACGAGCAGTACTTC
TRBV7-2,once,-,TRBJ2-3,CASSLVRTSRTPSTDTQYF,TGTGCCAGCAGCTTAGTCCGGACTTCCCGCACCCCTAGCACAGATACGCAGTATTTT
TRBV28,many,TRBD1,TRBJ1-1,CASNRDRGLAFF,TGTGCCAGCAACCGGGACAGGGGGCTGGCTTTCTTT
TRBV27,many,TRBD1,TRBJ2-1,CASRSGTGVNEQFF,TGTGCCAGCAGAAGTGGGACAGGGGTGAATGAGCAGTTCTTC
TRBV28,-,-,TRBJ1-2,CASSRPKGRGYTF,TGTGCCAGCAGTCGACCTAAGGGTAGAGGCTACACCTTC
TRBV7-2,large,-,TRBJ1-5,CASIYRAGQPQHF,TGTGCCAGCATCTACAGGGCAGGTCAGCCCCAGCATTTT
TRBV6-6,-,-,TRBJ2-1,CASRSPGLTNNEQFF,TGTGCCAGCCGTTCTCCCGGACTAACGAACAATGAGCAGTTCTTC
TRBV7-9,-,-,TRBJ2-1,CASSVISNEQFF,TGTGCCAGCAGCGTTATCAGCAATGAGCAGTTCTTC
TRBV7-2,-,TRBD2,TRBJ2-7,CASSLTSSPYEQYF,TGTGCCAGCAGCTTGACTAGCAGTCCCTACGAGCAGTACTTC
TRBV20-1,-,-,TRBJ2-7,CSARVGLALGEQYF,TGCAGTGCTAGAGTGGGACTTGCCTTGGGAGAGCAGTACTTC
TRBV15,medium-sized,TRBD2,TRBJ2-7,CATSRVAGEEQYF,TGTGCCACCAGCAGAGTAGCGGGAGAAGAGCAGTACTTC
TRBV7-2,-,-,TRBJ1-2,CASSLGSNGYTF,TGTGCCAGCAGCTTAGGCAGTAATGGCTACACCTTC
TRBV7-6,-,-,TRBJ2-7,CASSSMIGEQYF,TGTGCCAGCAGCTCCATGATCGGCGAGCAGTACTTC
TRBV12-3/TRBV12-4,-,-,TRBJ2-1,CASIKGDVGEQFF,TGTGCCAGCATCAAGGGGGACGTAGGGGAGCAGTTCTTC
TRBV24-1,-,-,TRBJ2-4,CATSDLDPRGYNEQYF,TGTGCCACCAGTGATTTAGACCCAAGGGGATACAATGAGCAGTACTTC
TRBV6-5,-,-,TRBJ2-7,CASSKTGTATYEQYF,TGTGCCAGCAGTAAGACCGGGACGGCGACCTACGAGCAGTACTTC
TRBV6-2/TRBV6-3,-,TRBD2,TRBJ2-5,CASSYRGLAGYQETQYF,TGTGCCAGCAGTTACCGGGGACTAGCGGGATACCAAGAGACCCAGTACTTC
TRBV10-3,-,-,TRBJ1-5,CAISEGSQPQHF,TGTGCCATCAGTGAAGGGAGTCAGCCCCAGCATTTT
TRBV7-2,-,TRBD2,TRBJ2-1,CASSSNSGRINEQFF,TGTGCCAGCAGCTCTAATAGCGGGAGGATCAATGAGCAGTTCTTC
TRBV24-1,medium-sized,-,TRBJ1-5,CATRGPLGPQHF,TGTGCCACCAGGGGGCCCTTAGGGCCCCAGCATTTT
TRBV12-3/TRBV12-4,-,TRBD2,TRBJ2-2,CASSRTSGKNTGELFF,TGTGCCAGCAGTCGGACTAGCGGAAAGAACACCGGGGAGCTGTTTTTT